This T cell receptor beta chain was retrieved from a study (dated by TCRdb to about 2016). CDR1 SGHTA and CDR2 FQGNSA were looked up in the germline V gene. V loses 4 bases at its end and J loses 3 bases; junction bases beyond the gene matches: 6. Measured from the cysteine to the phenylalanine, the CDR3 is 16 residues long. Only CDR3 DNA remains: 48 bases, in frame from the first base. The receptor library was made with RT-PCR. Sequenced using an Illumina MiSeq. TCRdb reprocessing: public reads trimmed at Q25 with fastp, clones called with MiXCR, in-frame beta chains kept. Under each unique CDR3 protein, matching rows form one entry showing the most common genes and DNA. The sample table shows approximately 720,000 distinct CDR3 sequences, and approximately 15% are seen once. Together, the top ten hold around 3.3% of the sample. A word on this clonotype: Its antigen is unknown. No much larger clone is present one base from it, and per-base qualities are unavailable.

The sequence links TRBV7-2 to TRBJ2-5, and 12 junctional nucleotides match TRBD2. This receptor was taken from a female donor in good health, serving as a healthy control. Sequencing was performed on memory CD4+ T cells from blood. The DNA is as follows: TGTGCCAGCAGCTCACCCTGGACTAGCGGGGAAGAGACCCAGTACTTC. Its protein is CASSSPWTSGEETQYF.